This T cell receptor (beta chain) came from a study of cytomegalovirus exposure and HLA in healthy donors. Germline V CDR1 and CDR2: MDHEN, SYDVKM. The V end lost 6 bases, the J end lost 2 bases, and 16 bases lay between the germline ends. The CDR3 covers 15 residues. The PCR ran on 60 Vbeta and 13 Jbeta primers. Generated by immunoSEQ multiplex PCR, the TCRdb table keeps only in-frame clones and is missing some. Here the sample spans about 200,000 clones, roughly 74% being singletons. As regards this clone: Antigen: not known.

Study-wide results and caveats: V segments that were indistinguishable, TRBV6-2 and TRBV6-3 among them, were omitted from analysis. A later analysis found most CMV-associated TCR beta chains apparently HLA-restricted. Using the classifier, cytomegalovirus status was reportedly diagnosed with high specificity and sensitivity.

Sequences were obtained from PBMCs. The chain joins TRBV28 to TRBJ2-5, with a tentative D call TRBD2 (5 bases). The TCR sequence derives from a woman aged 25 to 39 in good health and CMV-seronegative. The CDR3 DNA is TGTGCCAGCAGGGCTCCAGCGGCCCCTCAAGAGACCCAGTACTTC. Translated: CASRAPAAPQETQYF.